The next 11 T cell receptor beta chains were all read from a single sample in a study of radiotherapy plus CTLA-4 blockade in lung cancer. Generated by immunoSEQ multiplex PCR, the TCRdb table keeps only in-frame clones and is missing some. The sample contains 40,000 to 50,000 clones, 75% to 90% of which appear only once. The specimen comprised peripheral blood, sampled from a patient treated with radiotherapy plus ipilimumab. Receptor source: a human donor with non-small cell lung cancer who had stable disease on radiotherapy plus ipilimumab.

The chain carries TRBV27 and TRBJ1-2; 8 positions match TRBD1. The germline CDR1 and CDR2 sequences are MNHEY and SMNVEV (reference sequence). V was pared by 2 bases and J by 8 bases, with 13 bases of the junction left unmatched. The CDR3 spans 16 residues. The CDR3 is CASSLVAMTGVGGYTF. The CDR3 DNA reads as TGTGCCAGCAGTTTAGTGGCGATGACAGGGGTGGGCGGCTACACCTTC.

The V and J genes are TRBV9 and TRBJ2-3, with D possibly matching TRBD2 (6 bases). Germline CDR1 SGDLS, CDR2 YYNGEE. The CDR3 loop spans 18 amino acids. The V gene lost 4 bases and the J gene lost 0 bases, with 21 bases spanning the gap. This CDR3 reads CASSPRGGVVDSTDTQYF. CDR3 sequence (DNA): TGTGCCAGCAGCCCTAGGGGCGGGGTGGTCGATAGCACAGATACGCAGTATTTT.

This chain connects TRBV7-2 to TRBJ2-5, with TRBD2 identical over 9 bases. Matching the DNA end better, TRBJ2-7 makes the J call doubtful. This CDR3 comprises 15 residues. CDR1 and CDR2 (germline): SGHTA, FQGNSA. The CDR3 DNA sequence: TGTGCCAGCAGCCCCTGGGCTAGCGGGATATACGAGCAGTACTTC. As protein: CASSPWASGIYEQYF.

The chain uses TRBV5-1 and TRBJ2-5; 7 bases line up with TRBD2. V gave up 4 bases and J gave up 0 bases; unmatched junction bases: 12. The germline V gene has CDR1 SGHRS and CDR2 YFSETQ. This CDR3 is 17 amino acids long. The CDR3 loop is CASSRTGGGTYQETQYF. As DNA, the CDR3 is TGCGCCAGCAGCCGCACGGGAGGCGGGACGTACCAAGAGACCCAGTACTTC.

This sequence joins TRBV5-1 and TRBJ1-2; 7 positions match TRBD1. With V trimmed by 0 bases and J by 8 bases, 7 bases remained unmatched. The CDR3 totals 14 residues. Germline V gene sequence: CDR1 SGHRS, CDR2 YFSETQ. The CDR3 loop reads CASSLGTGDMGYTF. The CDR3 DNA reads TGCGCCAGCAGCTTGGGCACAGGGGACATGGGCTACACCTTC. The whole variable domain, filled in from reference TRBV5-1 and TRBJ1-2, reads KAGVTQTPRYLIKTRGQQVTLSCSPISGHRSVSWYQQTPGQGLQFLFEYFSETQRNKGNFPGRFSGRQFSNSRSEMNVSTLELGDSALYLCASSLGTGDMGYTFGSGTRLTVV.

J is TRBJ2-1 and V is TRBV6-5; the D gene is possibly TRBD2 (6 bases). V was clipped by 8 bases and J by 5 bases, with 16 bases between them. The CDR3 consists of 14 residues. The germline V gene encodes CDR1 MNHEY and CDR2 SVGAGI. CDR3 in DNA: TGTGCCAGCCGGCTGGCGGGAAACAACAATGAGCAGTTCTTC. This sequence encodes CASRLAGNNNEQFF.

The J gene is TRBJ2-4, the V gene TRBV28; D unclear. In germline, CDR1 is MDHEN, CDR2 SYDVKM. The CDR3 extends over 13 amino acids. V was cut by 2 bases and J by 6 bases, with 8 bases left in between. The CDR3: CASSLSLGNIQYF. CDR3 coding DNA: TGTGCCAGCAGTTTAAGCCTCGGAAACATTCAGTACTTC.

Note on this clone: Additional DNA sequences in this sample encode the identical CDR3. V and J are TRBV28 and TRBJ1-1; no definite D call. The CDR3 sequence is 13 residues long. The germline gives CDR1 MDHEN, CDR2 SYDVKM. Trimming stripped 3 bases from V and 9 bases from J, with 14 bases between. Here the CDR3 reads CASSFFGERQAFF. The CDR3 DNA is TGTGCCAGCAGTTTTTTTGGGGAGCGACAAGCTTTCTTT.

The chain employs TRBV5-4 and TRBJ2-5, with D possibly being TRBD1 (5 bases). Germline V gene sequence: CDR1 SGHNT, CDR2 YYREEE (reference sequence). V was trimmed by 3 bases and J by 2 bases, leaving 8 bases between them. The CDR3 has 13 residues. This CDR3 reads CASSWTRQETQYF. The CDR3 DNA is TGTGCCAGCAGCTGGACAAGACAAGAGACCCAGTACTTC.

The CDR3 sequence is CASSPGGAQSSYNEQFF. The CDR3 bases are TGTGCCAGCAGCCCCGGGGGAGCCCAGAGCTCCTACAATGAGCAGTTCTTC. The chain links TRBV7-3 to TRBJ2-1; D might be TRBD2 (6 bases). Looked up from germline, CDR1 is SGHTA and CDR2 is FQGTGA. V lost 5 bases, J lost 0 bases, and 17 bases lay in between. The CDR3 is 17 residues long.

As DNA, the CDR3 is TGTGCCAGCAGCCTAGGAGGGCCTCCGGTGGACGAGCAGTACTTC. Its translation: CASSLGGPPVDEQYF. The chain employs TRBV7-9 and TRBJ2-7, with a tentative D call TRBD2 (6 bases). Trimming took 5 bases from V and 5 from J, leaving 19 bases between them. Germline CDR1 and CDR2: SEHNR and FQNEAQ (reference sequence). This CDR3 region has 15 residues.